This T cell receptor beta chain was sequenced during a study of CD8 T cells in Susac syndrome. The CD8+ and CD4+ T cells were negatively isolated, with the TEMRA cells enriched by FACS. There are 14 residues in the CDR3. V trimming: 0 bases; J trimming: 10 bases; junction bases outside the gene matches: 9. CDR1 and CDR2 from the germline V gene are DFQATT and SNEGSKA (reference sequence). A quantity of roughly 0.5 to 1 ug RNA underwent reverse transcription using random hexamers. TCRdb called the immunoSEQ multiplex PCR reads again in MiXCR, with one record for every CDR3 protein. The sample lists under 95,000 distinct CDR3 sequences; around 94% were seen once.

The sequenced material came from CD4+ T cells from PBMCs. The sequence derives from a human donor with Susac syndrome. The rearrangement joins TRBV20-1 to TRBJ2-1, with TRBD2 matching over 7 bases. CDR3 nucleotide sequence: TGCAGTGCTAGAGATGGCGGCGGGGGAGCGGAGCAGTTCTTC. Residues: CSARDGGGGAEQFF.